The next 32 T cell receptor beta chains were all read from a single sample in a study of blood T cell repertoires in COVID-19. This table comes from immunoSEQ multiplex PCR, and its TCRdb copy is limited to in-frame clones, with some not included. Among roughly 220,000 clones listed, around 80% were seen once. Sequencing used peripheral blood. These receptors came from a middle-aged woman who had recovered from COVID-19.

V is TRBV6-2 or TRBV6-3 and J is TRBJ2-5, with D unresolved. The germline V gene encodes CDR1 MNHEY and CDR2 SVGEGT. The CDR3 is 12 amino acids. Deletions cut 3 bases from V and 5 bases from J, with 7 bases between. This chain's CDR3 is CASSYSRETQYF. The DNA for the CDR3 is TGTGCCAGCAGTTATAGCCGGGAGACCCAGTACTTC.

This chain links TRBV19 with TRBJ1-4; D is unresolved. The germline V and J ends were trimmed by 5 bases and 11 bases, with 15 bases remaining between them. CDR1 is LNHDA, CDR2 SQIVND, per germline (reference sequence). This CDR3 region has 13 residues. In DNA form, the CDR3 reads TGTGCCAGTAGTGTGCCCGGGGTTGGGAAACTGTTTTTT. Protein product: CASSVPGVGKLFF.

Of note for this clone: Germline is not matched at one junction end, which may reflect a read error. The CDR3 loop reads CAITETSGGAPGTGELFF. DNA for the CDR3: TGTGCCATCACTGAGACTAGCGGGGGAGCCCCGGGCACCGGGGAGCTGTTTTTT. The chain recombines TRBV10-3 with TRBJ2-2; 12 bases agree with TRBD2. The CDR3 runs to 18 residues. The germline gives CDR1 ENHRY, CDR2 SYGVKD.

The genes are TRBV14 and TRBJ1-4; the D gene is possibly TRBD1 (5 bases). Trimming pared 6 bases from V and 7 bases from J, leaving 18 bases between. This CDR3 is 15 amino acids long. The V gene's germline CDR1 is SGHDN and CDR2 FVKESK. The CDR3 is CASRRTGAGSEKLFF. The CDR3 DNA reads TGTGCCAGCAGACGAACAGGCGCCGGGAGTGAAAAACTGTTTTTT.

The CDR3 DNA reads as TGCGCCAGCAGTCAACGGAACAGAAAGCCTTACAATGAGCAGTTCTTC. Translation gives CASSQRNRKPYNEQFF. The gene calls are TRBV23-1 and TRBJ2-1; D call uncertain. TRBV23-1 is noted as an ORF with a role that remains uncertain. The CDR3 totals 16 residues. V lost 2 bases and J lost 4, with 15 bases in between.

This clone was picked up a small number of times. CDR3 DNA sequence: TGTGCCAGCAGTCTGGGCCAACGGGGAGCATTCGGCTACACCTTC. Protein sequence: CASSLGQRGAFGYTF. V and J are TRBV28 and TRBJ1-2; D gene uncertain. The CDR3 is 15 residues long. Trimming took off 5 bases at V and 8 bases at J, with 21 bases between the two ends. Germline CDR1 MDHEN, CDR2 SYDVKM.

In nucleotides, the CDR3 is TGTGCCAGCTCCCTGGTGGGAGGGGGTGGCAATCAGCCCCAGCATTTT. Amino acid sequence: CASSLVGGGGNQPQHF. The chain has TRBV18 and TRBJ1-5; possible D gene TRBD1, 6 bases. The CDR3 totals 16 residues. Germline CDR1 is KGHSH and CDR2 is LQKENI. Trimming removed 6 bases from V and 2 bases from J, with 17 bases in between.

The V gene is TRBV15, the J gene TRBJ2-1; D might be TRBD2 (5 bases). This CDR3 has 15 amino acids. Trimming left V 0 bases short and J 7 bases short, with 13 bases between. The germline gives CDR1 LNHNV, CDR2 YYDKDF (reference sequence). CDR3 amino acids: CATSRDKFRGNEQFF. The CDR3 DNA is TGTGCCACCAGCAGAGATAAATTTAGAGGGAATGAGCAGTTCTTC. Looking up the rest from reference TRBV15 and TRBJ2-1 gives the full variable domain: DAMVIQNPRYQVTQFGKPVTLSCSQTLNHNVMYWYQQKSSQAPKLLFHYYDKDFNNEADTPDNFQSRRPNTSFCFLDIRSPGLGDTAMYLCATSRDKFRGNEQFFGPGTRLTVL.

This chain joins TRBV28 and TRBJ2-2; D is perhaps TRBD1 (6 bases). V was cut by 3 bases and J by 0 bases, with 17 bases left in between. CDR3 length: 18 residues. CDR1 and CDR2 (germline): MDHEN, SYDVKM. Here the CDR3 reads CASSFFYRVNANTGELFF. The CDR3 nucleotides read TGTGCCAGCAGTTTTTTTTACAGGGTAAACGCGAACACCGGGGAGCTGTTTTTT.

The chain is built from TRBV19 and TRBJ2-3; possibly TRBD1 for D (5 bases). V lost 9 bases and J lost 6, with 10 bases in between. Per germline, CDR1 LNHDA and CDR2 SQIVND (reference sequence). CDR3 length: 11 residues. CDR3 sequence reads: CASLKGDTQYF. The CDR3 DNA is TGTGCCAGCCTAAAGGGGGATACGCAGTATTTT.

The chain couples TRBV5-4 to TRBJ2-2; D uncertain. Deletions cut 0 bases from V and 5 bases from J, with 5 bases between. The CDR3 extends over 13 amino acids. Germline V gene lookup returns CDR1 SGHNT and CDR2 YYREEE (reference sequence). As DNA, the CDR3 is TGTGCCAGCAGCTTGGTTATGACCGGGGAGCTGTTTTTT. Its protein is CASSLVMTGELFF. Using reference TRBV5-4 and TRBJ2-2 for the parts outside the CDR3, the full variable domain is ETGVTQSPTHLIKTRGQQVTLRCSSQSGHNTVSWYQQALGQGPQFIFQYYREEENGRGNFPPRFSGLQFPNYSSELNVNALELDDSALYLCASSLVMTGELFFGEGSRLTVL.

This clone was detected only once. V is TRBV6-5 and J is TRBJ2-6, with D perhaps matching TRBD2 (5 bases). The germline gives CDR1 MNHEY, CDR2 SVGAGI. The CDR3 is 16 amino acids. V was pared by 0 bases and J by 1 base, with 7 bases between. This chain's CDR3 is CASSYSRGSGANVLTF. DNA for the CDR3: TGTGCCAGCAGTTACTCCCGAGGGTCTGGGGCCAACGTCCTGACTTTC.

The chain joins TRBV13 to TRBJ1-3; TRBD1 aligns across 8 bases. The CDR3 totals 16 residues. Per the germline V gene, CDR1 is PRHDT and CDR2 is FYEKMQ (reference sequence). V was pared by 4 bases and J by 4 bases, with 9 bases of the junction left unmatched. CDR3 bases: TGTGCCAGCAGCTCCCAAACAGGGGGTAGAGGAAACACCATATATTTT. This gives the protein CASSSQTGGRGNTIYF.

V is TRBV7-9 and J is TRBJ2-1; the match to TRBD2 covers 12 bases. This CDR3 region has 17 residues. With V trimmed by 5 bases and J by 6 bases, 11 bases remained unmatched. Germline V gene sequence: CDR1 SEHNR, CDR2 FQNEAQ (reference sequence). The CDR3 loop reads CASSHPPLAGGPNEQFF. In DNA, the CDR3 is TGTGCCAGCAGCCACCCGCCTCTAGCGGGGGGGCCCAATGAGCAGTTCTTC.

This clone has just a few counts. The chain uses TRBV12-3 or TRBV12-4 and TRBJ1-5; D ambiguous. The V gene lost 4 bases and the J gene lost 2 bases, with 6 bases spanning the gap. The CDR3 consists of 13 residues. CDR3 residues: CASSYGGNQPQHF. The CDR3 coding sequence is TGTGCCAGCAGTTACGGGGGCAATCAGCCCCAGCATTTT.

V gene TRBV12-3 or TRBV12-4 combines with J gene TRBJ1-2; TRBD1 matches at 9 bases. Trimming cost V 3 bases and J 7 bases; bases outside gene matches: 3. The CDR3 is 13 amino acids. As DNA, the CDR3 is TGTGCCAGCAGTTTCGGGACAGGGATTGGCTACACCTTC. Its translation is CASSFGTGIGYTF.

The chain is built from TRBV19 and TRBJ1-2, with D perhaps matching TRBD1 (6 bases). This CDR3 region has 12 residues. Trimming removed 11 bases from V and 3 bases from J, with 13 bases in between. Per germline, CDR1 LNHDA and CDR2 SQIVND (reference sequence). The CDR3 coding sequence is TGTGCCGGCGGAGGGGGGGACTATGGCTACACCTTC. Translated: CAGGGGDYGYTF.

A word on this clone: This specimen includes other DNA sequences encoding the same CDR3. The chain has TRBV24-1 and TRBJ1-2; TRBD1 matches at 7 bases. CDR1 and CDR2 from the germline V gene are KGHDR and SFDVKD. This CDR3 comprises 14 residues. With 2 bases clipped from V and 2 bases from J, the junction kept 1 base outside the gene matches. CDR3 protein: CATSDWDSNYGYTF. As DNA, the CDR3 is TGTGCCACCAGTGATTGGGACAGCAACTATGGCTACACCTTC.

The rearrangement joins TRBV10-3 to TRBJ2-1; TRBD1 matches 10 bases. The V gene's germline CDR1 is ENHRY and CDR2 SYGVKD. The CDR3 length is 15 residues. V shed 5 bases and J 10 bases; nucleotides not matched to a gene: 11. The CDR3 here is CAISTGTGVVVEQFF. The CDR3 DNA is TGTGCCATCAGTACCGGGACAGGGGTAGTCGTGGAGCAGTTCTTC.

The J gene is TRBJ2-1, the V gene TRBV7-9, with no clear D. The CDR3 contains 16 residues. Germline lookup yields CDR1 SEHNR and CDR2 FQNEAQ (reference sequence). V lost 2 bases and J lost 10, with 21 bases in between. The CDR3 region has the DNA TGTGCCAGCAGCTTAAAGTCGGCGGAGAAACAACAAGAGCAGTTCTTC. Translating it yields CASSLKSAEKQQEQFF.

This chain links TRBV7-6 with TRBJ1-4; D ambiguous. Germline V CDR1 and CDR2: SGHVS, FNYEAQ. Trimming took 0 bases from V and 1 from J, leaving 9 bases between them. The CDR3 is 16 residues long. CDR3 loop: CASSLARGGTNEKLFF. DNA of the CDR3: TGTGCCAGCAGCTTAGCGCGGGGTGGAACTAATGAAAAACTGTTTTTT. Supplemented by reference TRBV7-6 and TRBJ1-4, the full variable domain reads GAGVSQSPRYKVTKRGQDVALRCDPISGHVSLYWYRQALGQGPEFLTYFNYEAQQDKSGLPNDRFSAERPEGSISTLTIQRTEQRDSAMYRCASSLARGGTNEKLFFGSGTQLSVL.

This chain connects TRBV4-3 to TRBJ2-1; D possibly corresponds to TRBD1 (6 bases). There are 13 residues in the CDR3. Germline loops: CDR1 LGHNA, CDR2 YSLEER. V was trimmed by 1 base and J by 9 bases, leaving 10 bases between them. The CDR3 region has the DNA TGCGCCAGCAGCCAAGTCCTAGGGGGTGAGCAGTTCTTC. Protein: CASSQVLGGEQFF.

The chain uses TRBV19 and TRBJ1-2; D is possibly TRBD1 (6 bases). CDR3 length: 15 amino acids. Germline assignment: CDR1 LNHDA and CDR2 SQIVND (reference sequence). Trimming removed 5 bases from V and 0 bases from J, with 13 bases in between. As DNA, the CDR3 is TGTGCCAGTAGTGCTGGGACACCGTCTAACTATGGCTACACCTTC. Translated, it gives CASSAGTPSNYGYTF.

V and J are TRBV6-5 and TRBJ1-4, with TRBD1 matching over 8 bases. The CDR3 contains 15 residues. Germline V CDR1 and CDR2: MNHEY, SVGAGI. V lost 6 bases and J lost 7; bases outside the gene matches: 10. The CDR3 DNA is TGTGCCAGCAGGCGCATGACAGGGGAGGTTGAAAAACTGTTTTTT. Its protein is CASRRMTGEVEKLFF.

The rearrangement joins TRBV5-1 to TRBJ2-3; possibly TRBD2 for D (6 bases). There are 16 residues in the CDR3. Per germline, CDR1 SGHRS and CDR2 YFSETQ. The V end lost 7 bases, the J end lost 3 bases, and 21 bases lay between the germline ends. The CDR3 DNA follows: TGCGCCAGCTCTATGGGGTACTTTGCGGGGACAGATACGCAGTATTTT. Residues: CASSMGYFAGTDTQYF.

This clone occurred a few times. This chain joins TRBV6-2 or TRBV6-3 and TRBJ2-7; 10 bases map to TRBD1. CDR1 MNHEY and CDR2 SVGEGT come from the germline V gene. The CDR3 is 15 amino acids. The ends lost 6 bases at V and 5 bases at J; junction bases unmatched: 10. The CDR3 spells CASSDLPGQGHEQYF. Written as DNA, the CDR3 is TGTGCCAGCAGCGATCTGCCGGGACAGGGGCACGAGCAGTACTTC.

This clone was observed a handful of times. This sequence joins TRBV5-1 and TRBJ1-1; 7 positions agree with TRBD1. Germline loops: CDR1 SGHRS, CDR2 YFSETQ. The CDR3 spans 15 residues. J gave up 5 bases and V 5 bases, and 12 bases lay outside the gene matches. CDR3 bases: TGCGCCAGCAGACCAACTGCAGGGGGAGGTACTGAAGCTTTCTTT. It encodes CASRPTAGGGTEAFF.

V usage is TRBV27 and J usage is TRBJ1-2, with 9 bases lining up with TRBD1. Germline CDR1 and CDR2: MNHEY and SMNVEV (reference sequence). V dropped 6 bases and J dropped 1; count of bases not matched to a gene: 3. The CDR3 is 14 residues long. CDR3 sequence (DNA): TGTGCCAGCAGGAGACAGGGGGTTAACTATGGCTACACCTTC. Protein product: CASRRQGVNYGYTF.

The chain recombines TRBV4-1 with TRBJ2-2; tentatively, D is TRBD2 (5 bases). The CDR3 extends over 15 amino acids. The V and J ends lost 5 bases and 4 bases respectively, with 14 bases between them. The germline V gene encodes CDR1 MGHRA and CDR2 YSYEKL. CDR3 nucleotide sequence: TGCGCCAGCAGCTCCGGACTTACGGGCACCGGGGAGCTGTTTTTT. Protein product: CASSSGLTGTGELFF.

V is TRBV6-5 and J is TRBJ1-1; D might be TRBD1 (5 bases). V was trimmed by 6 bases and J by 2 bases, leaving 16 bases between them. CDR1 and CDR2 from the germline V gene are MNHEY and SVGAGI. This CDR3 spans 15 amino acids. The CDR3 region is CASRARGGINTEAFF. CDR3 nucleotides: TGTGCCAGCAGGGCCCGGGGGGGGATTAACACTGAAGCTTTCTTT.

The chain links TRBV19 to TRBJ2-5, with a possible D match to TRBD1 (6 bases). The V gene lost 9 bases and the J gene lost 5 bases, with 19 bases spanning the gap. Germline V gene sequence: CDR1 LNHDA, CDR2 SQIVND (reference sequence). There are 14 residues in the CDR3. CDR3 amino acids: CASKDSTWEETQYF. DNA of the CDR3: TGTGCCAGCAAGGACAGTACCTGGGAGGAGACCCAGTACTTC.

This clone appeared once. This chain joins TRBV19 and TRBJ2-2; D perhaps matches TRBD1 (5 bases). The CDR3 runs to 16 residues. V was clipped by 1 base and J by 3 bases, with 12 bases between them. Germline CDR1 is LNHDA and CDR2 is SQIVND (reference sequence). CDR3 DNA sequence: TGTGCCAGTAGTATAGCTAGGACAAAACACACCGGGGAGCTGTTTTTT. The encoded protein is CASSIARTKHTGELFF.